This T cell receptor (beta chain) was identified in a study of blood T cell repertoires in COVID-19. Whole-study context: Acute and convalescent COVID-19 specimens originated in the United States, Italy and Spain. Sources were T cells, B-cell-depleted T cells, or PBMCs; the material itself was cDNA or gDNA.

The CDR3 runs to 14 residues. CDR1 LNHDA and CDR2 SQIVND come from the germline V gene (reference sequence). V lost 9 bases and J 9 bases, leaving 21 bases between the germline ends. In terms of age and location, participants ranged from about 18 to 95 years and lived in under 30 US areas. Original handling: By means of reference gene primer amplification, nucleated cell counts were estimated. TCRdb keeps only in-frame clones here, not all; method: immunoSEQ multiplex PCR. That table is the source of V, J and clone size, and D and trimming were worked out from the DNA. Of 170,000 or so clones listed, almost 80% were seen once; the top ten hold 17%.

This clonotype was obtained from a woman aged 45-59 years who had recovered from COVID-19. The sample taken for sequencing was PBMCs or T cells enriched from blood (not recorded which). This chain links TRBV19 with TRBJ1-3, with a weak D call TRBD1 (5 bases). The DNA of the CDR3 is TGTGCCAGCAATTTTCCTGACAGTCCGGGCACCATATATTTT. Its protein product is CASNFPDSPGTIYF.